This T cell receptor beta chain was retrieved from a study of shared clonotypes between healthy human individuals (dated by TCRdb to 2020 to 2021). With regard to the full study: Three men and a couple of women, aged 18 to 49 years, made up the cohort. For each donor, CD4 naive and CD4 memory were each given three plates, CD8 naive was given two plates, and CD8 memory was given one plate. Blood TCR repertoires of roughly five healthy adults were deeply sequenced to estimate repertoire size and the extent of clonotype sharing between individuals. To increase sequencing depth and limit assay-specific biases, TCR repertoire library preparation and sequencing were carried out by different laboratories using diverse techniques. Between about 0.94 and 10 billion PBMCs per donor were obtained by leukapheresis.

The CDR3, cysteine through phenylalanine, is 8 amino acids long. The entry retains the CDR3 DNA only, 24 bases that are in frame from base 1. Taken from the germline V gene (reference sequence), the CDR1 and CDR2 loops are DFQATT and SNEGSKA. The V end loses 8 bases and the J end loses 5 bases, and a stretch of 3 bases separates them. This clone was counted once. The clone's antigen remains unknown. Qualities for individual bases were not recorded, and no much larger clone is one base off. The full study reports these points: Incomplete sequencing was indicated by rarefaction of sorted-subset datasets, despite the large sequencing depth. Only blood was sampled, and tissue TCR repertoires likely differ from those in blood. Pairwise subsampling indicated that sequencing depth was expected to affect the degree of clonotype sharing among donors. Across a handful of donors, 4.5% to 6.5% of naive CD4, roughly 3.8% of naive CD8, around 2.5% of memory CD4, and approximately 0.4% of memory CD8 clonotypes were shared. The genetic and exposure-history diversity represented was limited by the small number of donors. Higher generation probabilities were observed for clonotypes shared by all four sorted-subset donors than for non-shared clonotypes. Larger estimated clonotype richness was generally found for naive subsets than for memory subsets.

Healthy HIV-negative adults with no recently reported acute infections or vaccinations were included as donors. Every donor was a Caucasian adult living in Nashville, Tennessee, USA. CD4+ T cells were enriched by magnetic negative selection, after which naive cells were positively selected on CD45RA and the negative fraction was taken as the memory subset. Blood was obtained by leukapheresis, after which PBMCs were separated by Ficoll-Histopaque density gradient centrifugation and cryopreserved in liquid nitrogen vapor phase. Purity and quantity of every magnetically sorted T cell population were checked by analytical flow cytometry. From each sorted fraction, genomic DNA was isolated and quantified by UV absorbance on a Nanodrop 2000c. Using the deep immunoSEQ assay, TCR CDR3 regions were amplified from genomic DNA by multiplex PCR. Genomic DNA extracted from each cell subset was distributed evenly over all wells of several immunoSEQ 96-well plates, and each plate served as one replicate. Each replicate PCR for sorted subsets received about 180 ng genomic DNA, equal to about 30,000 T cell genomes. Purified libraries were measured with a Qubit 3.0 fluorometer, size-checked on a Bioanalyzer 2100, and measured again with the KAPA Library Quantification kit. Each immunoSEQ 96-well plate was sequenced on its own single-read 150-cycle Illumina NextSeq 550 flow cell. Under the source paper's analysis protocol: Because only junctional sequences without quality scores were contained in the immunoSEQ output, filtering matching that applied to full-length reads could not be performed. To assign V/J genes and CDR3, sequences were annotated against IMGT germline references using PyIR, a Python wrapper for IgBLAST v1.9. Reads with weak V/J assignments (E-value above 1e-6), missing CDR3, stop codons, out-of-frame junctions, or ambiguous translated residues were removed. V3J clonotypes were defined as sequences sharing the same inferred V gene, J gene, and CDR3 amino acid sequence. The percentage overlap between two repertoires was calculated by dividing the number of shared unique clonotypes by the size of the smaller repertoire. Richness of each repertoire was evaluated using RTK rarefaction, the Chao1 estimator, and Recon v2.1 estimates of unobserved clonotypes. Generation probabilities for all TCRbeta clonotypes obtained by the gDNA method from several donors were computed using OLGA. TCRdb's version of the immuneACCESS table is confined to in-frame rearrangements and falls short of the full clone set. An unresolved V gene accounts for under half of the shortfall where checked; the remainder is of unknown origin. V, J and clone size are those of that table, while D and trimming were read from the DNA. In all, the sample holds 2 million to 2.5 million clones, and approximately 93% of those were seen once. The ten biggest clones cover about 0.39% of the sample.

The chain couples TRBV20-1 to TRBJ1-2, with the identity of the D gene unclear. Sample: naive CD4+ T cells from PBMCs. This sample's cell subset or site label indicates: CD45RA+ positively selected. The TCR comes from a man aged 18 to 29 in good health. Some clones in this sample may be carry-over from other donors' samples. The CDR3 amino acid sequence is: CSTYGYTF. The DNA sequence is as follows: TGCAGTACTTATGGCTACACCTTC.